This T cell receptor beta chain was identified in a study of cytomegalovirus exposure and HLA in healthy donors. Broader study findings: According to an earlier analysis, most TCR beta V segments yielded productive rearrangements about 90% or about 30% of the time. A missense variant in DCLRE1C was later tied to TCR beta V- and J-gene trimming. Later examination showed HLA-associated TCR beta chains had greater clonal expansion than equally common others.

This clone was detected only once. Its matching antigen is unknown. The PCR used 60 Vbeta and 13 Jbeta primers. Profiling relied on immunoSEQ multiplex PCR, and the TCRdb table lists in-frame clones only, not all of them. Found here are about 160,000 clones, 80% of them singletons; the top ten hold approximately 6.8%. The TCR originated in a male donor in good health and CMV-seropositive. Sequencing was performed on PBMCs.

The CDR3 DNA is TGTGCCAGCCGGCGTCAGGGGGGTAACACTGAAGCTTTCTTT. This translates into CASRRQGGNTEAFF. The gene calls are TRBV13 and TRBJ1-1; 7 positions agree with TRBD1. Trimming took 8 bases from V and 2 from J; bases not matched to a gene: 8. This CDR3 is built from 14 residues. The V gene's germline CDR1 is PRHDT and CDR2 FYEKMQ (reference sequence).